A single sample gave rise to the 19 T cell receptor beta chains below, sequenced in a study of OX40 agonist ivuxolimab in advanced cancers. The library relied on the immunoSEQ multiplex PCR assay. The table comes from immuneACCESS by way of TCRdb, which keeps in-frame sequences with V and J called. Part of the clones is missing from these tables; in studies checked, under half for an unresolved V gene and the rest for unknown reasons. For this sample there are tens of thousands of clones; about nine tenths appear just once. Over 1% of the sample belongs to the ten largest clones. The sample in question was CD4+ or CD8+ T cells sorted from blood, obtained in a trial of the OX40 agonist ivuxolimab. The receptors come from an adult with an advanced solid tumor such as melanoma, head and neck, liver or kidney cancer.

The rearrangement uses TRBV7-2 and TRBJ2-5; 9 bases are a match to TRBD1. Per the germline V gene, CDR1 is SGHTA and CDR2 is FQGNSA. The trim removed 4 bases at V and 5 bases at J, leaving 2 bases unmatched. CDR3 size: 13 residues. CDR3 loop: CASSSGQGETQYF. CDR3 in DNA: TGTGCCAGCAGCTCTGGACAGGGGGAGACCCAGTACTTC.

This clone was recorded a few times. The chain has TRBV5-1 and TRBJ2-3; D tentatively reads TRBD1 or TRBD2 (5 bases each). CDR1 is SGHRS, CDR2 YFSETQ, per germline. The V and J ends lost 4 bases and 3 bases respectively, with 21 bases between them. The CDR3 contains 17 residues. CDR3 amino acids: CASSNHRDPLGTDTQYF. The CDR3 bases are TGCGCCAGCAGCAATCACCGGGACCCCCTAGGAACAGATACGCAGTATTTT.

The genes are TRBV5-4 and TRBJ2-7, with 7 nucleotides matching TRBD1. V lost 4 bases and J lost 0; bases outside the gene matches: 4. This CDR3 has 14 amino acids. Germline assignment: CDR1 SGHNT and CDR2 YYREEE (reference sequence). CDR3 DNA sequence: TGTGCCAGCAGCACGGGACAGAGCTCCTACGAGCAGTACTTC. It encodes CASSTGQSSYEQYF. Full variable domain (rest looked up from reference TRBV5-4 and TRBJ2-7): ETGVTQSPTHLIKTRGQQVTLRCSSQSGHNTVSWYQQALGQGPQFIFQYYREEENGRGNFPPRFSGLQFPNYSSELNVNALELDDSALYLCASSTGQSSYEQYFGPGTRLTVT.

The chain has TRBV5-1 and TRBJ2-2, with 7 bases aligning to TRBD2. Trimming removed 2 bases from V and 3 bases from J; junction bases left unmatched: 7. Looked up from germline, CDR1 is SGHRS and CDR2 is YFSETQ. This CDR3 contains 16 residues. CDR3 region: CASSFLVGGDTGELFF. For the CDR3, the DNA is TGCGCCAGCAGCTTTCTTGTGGGAGGGGACACCGGGGAGCTGTTTTTT.

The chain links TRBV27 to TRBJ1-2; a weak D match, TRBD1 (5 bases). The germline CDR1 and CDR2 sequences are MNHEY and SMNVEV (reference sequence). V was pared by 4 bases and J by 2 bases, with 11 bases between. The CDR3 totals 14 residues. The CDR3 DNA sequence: TGTGCCAGCAGTTCGACCCGGGACAACTATGGCTACACCTTC. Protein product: CASSSTRDNYGYTF.

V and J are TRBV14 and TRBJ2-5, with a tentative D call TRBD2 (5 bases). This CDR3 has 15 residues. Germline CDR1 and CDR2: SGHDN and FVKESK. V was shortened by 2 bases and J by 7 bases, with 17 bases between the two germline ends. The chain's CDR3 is CASSQQFVGVGTQYF. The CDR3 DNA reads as TGTGCCAGCAGCCAACAATTCGTCGGGGTGGGGACCCAGTACTTC.

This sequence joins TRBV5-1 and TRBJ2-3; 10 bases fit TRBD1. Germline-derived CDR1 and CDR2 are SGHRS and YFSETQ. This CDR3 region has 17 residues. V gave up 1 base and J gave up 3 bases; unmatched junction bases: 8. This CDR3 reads CASSLTDRGRRTDTQYF. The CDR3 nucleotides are TGCGCCAGCAGCTTGACCGACAGGGGGCGCAGGACAGATACGCAGTATTTT.

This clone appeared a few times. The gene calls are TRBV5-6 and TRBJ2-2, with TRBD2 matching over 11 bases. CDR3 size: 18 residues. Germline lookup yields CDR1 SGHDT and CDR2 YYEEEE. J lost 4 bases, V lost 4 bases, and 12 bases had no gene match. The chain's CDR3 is CASSPPLAGGLGTGELFF. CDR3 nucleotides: TGTGCCAGCAGCCCCCCTCTAGCGGGAGGTCTTGGCACCGGGGAGCTGTTTTTT.

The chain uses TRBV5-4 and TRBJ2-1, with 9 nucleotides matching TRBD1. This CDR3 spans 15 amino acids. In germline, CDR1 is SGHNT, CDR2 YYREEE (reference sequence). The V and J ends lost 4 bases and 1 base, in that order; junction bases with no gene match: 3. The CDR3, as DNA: TGTGCCAGCAGCACCGGGACAGGGTCCTACAATGAGCAGTTCTTC. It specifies CASSTGTGSYNEQFF.

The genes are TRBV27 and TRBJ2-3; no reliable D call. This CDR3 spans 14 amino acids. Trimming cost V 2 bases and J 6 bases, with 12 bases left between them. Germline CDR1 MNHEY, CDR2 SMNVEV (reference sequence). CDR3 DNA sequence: TGTGCCAGCAGTTTAAACGCTCAGGTGGATACGCAGTATTTT. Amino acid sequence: CASSLNAQVDTQYF.

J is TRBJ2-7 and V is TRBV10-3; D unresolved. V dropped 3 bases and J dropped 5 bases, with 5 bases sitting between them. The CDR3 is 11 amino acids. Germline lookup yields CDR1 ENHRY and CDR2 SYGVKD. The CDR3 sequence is CAISDSHEQYF. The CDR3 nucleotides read TGTGCCATCAGTGACAGCCACGAGCAGTACTTC.

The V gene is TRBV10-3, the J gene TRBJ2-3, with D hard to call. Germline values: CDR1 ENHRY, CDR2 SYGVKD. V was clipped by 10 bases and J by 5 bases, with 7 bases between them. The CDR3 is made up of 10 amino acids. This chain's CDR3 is CAKPVDTQYF. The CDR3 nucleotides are TGTGCCAAGCCAGTAGATACGCAGTATTTT.

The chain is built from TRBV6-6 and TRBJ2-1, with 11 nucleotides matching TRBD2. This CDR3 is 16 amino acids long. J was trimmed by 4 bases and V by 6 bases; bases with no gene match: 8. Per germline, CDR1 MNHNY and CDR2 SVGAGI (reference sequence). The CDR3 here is CASSNSGRAGYNEQFF. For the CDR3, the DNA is TGTGCCAGCAGCAATAGCGGGAGGGCAGGTTACAATGAGCAGTTCTTC.

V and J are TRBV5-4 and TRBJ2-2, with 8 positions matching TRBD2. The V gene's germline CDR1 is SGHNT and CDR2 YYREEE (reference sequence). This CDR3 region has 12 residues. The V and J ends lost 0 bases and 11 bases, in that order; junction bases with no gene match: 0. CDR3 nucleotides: TGTGCCAGCAGCTTGGGGACTAGCGAGCTGTTTTTT. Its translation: CASSLGTSELFF.

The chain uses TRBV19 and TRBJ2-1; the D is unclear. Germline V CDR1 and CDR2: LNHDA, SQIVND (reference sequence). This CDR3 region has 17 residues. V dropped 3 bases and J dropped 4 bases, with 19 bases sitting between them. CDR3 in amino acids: CASSIYHERPHYNEQFF. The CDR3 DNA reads TGTGCCAGTAGTATTTATCATGAGCGTCCGCATTACAATGAGCAGTTCTTC.

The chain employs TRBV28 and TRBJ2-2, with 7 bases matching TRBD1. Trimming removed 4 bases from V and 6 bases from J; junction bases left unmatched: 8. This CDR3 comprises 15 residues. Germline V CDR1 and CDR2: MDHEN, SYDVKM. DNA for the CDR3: TGTGCCAGCAGTTCGGGACAACAGGGGTCCGGGGAGCTGTTTTTT. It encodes CASSSGQQGSGELFF.

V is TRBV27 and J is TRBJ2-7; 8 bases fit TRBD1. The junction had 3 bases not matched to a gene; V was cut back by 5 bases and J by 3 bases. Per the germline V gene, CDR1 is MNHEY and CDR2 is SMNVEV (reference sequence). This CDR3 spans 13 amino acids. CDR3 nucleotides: TGTGCCAGCAGTCCAGACAGGGGCTACGAGCAGTACTTC. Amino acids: CASSPDRGYEQYF.

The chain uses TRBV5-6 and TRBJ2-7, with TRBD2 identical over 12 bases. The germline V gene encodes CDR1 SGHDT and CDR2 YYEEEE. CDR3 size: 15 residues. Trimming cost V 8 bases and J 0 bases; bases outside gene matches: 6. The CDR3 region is CASRLAGGSSYEQYF. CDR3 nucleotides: TGTGCCAGTAGGCTAGCGGGGGGGAGCTCCTACGAGCAGTACTTC.

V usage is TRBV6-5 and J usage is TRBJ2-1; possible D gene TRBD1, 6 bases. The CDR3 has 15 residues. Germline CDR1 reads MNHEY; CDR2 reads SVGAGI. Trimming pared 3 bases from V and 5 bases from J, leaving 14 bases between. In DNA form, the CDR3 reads TGTGCCAGCAGTTATGTGCAGGGGTTCAACAATGAGCAGTTCTTC. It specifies CASSYVQGFNNEQFF.